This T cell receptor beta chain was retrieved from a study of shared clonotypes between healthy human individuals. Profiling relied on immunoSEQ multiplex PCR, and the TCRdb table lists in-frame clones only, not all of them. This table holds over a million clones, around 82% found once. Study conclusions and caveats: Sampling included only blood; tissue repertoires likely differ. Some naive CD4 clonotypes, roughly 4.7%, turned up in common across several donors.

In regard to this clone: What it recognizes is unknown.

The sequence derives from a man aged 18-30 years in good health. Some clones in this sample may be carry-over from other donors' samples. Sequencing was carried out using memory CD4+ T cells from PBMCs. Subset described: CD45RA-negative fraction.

This CDR3 is CASSRQEGTEAFF. The CDR3 bases are TGTGCCAGCAGTCGACAGGAGGGCACTGAAGCTTTCTTT. The chain carries TRBV7-3 and TRBJ1-1; D perhaps matches TRBD1 (6 bases). V dropped 6 bases and J dropped 4 bases, with 12 bases sitting between them. CDR1 is SGHTA, CDR2 FQGTGA, per germline. The length of the CDR3 is 13 residues.